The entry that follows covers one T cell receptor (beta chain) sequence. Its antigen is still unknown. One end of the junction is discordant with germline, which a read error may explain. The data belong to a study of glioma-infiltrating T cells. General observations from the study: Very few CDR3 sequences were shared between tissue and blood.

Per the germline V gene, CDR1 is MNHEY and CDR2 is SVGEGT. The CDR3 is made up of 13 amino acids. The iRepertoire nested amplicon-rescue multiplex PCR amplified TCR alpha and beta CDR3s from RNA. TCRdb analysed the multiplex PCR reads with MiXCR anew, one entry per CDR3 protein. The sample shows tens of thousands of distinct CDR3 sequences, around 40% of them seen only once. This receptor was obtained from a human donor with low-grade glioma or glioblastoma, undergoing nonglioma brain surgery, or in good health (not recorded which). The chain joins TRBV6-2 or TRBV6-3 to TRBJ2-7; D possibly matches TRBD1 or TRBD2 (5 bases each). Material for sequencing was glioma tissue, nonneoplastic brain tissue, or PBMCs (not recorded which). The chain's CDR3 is CASSLGDGYGQYF. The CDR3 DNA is TGTGCCAGCAGCTTAGGGGACGGCTACGGGCAGTACTTC.